Presented here are 6 T cell receptor beta chains from one specimen sequenced in a study of tumor and adjacent non-tumor tissue in lung cancer. This sample's RNA came from whole unsorted tissue. More than 3 cm separated this lung sample from the edge of the tumor. TCRbeta libraries were built with three rounds of nested PCR, modified from ARM-PCR. TCRdb re-called the multiplex PCR reads through MiXCR, storing one row per CDR3 protein. The sample records tens of thousands of distinct CDR3 sequences, roughly 75% being singletons. The sample taken for sequencing was distant non-tumor lung tissue. The receptor set was obtained from a woman aged 50 to 60 with non-small cell lung cancer.

A remark on this clonotype: A junction end diverges from the germline sequence, so it may reflect a read error. The chain links TRBV7-8 to TRBJ2-7; 8 positions match TRBD1. This CDR3 region has 15 residues. The V gene's germline CDR1 is SGHVS and CDR2 FQNEAQ. The CDR3 DNA sequence: TGTACCAGCAGCTTGACAGGGGACGGTTGGTATGAGCAGTACTTC. Translation gives CTSSLTGDGWYEQYF.

About this clonotype: A read error may produce the germline difference seen at one junction end. The chain couples TRBV28 to TRBJ2-5, with TRBD2 identical over 9 bases. This CDR3 has 17 amino acids. Germline CDR1 and CDR2: MDHEN and SYDVKM. CDR3 protein: CASSSLHLAGTQEAQYF. CDR3 sequence (DNA): TGTGCCAGTAGTTCCCTCCACCTAGCGGGGACCCAAGAGGCCCAGTACTTC. The full variable domain, its missing parts supplied by reference TRBV28 and TRBJ2-5, is DVKVTQSSRYLVKRTGEKVFLECVQDMDHENMFWYRQDPGLGLRLIYFSYDVKMKEKGDIPEGYSVSREKKERFSLILESASTNQTSMYLCASSSLHLAGTQEAQYFGPGTRLLVL.

In regard to this clonotype: A read error may account for a junction end that differs from germline. The chain links TRBV11-1 to TRBJ2-3; D remains ambiguous. CDR1 SGHAT and CDR2 FQDESV come from the germline V gene (reference sequence). This CDR3 contains 14 residues. The CDR3 nucleotides read TGTGCCAGCAGCATAGCTACAATGGCTGATACGCAGTACTTT. Its protein product is CASSIATMADTQYF.

The genes are TRBV28 and TRBJ2-7; TRBD2 matches at 8 bases. CDR1 is MDHEN and CDR2 is SYDVKM in the germline V gene. Trimming cost V 5 bases and J 6 bases; bases outside gene matches: 18. This CDR3 comprises 17 residues. CDR3 protein: CASSPSQRAAGAGEQYF. CDR3 DNA sequence: TGTGCCAGCAGTCCCAGCCAGAGGGCAGCGGGAGCGGGCGAGCAGTACTTC.

This clonotype appeared many times. This chain joins TRBV20-1 and TRBJ2-1; TRBD2 matches 7 bases. The CDR3 runs 14 residues. J gave up 4 bases and V 1 base, and 4 bases lay outside the gene matches. The germline gives CDR1 DFQATT, CDR2 SNEGSKA (reference sequence). The CDR3 DNA reads as TGCAGTGCTAGAGTGGCGGGAGCGTACAATGAGCAGTTCTTC. Translating gives CSARVAGAYNEQFF.

Turning to this clonotype: This sequence may be a read error, since a much larger clone differs from it by one base. This chain joins TRBV5-4 and TRBJ2-1; 8 nucleotides align to TRBD2. The ends lost 0 bases at V and 16 bases at J; junction bases unmatched: 6. The CDR3 is 12 residues long. CDR1 is SGHNT and CDR2 is YYREEE in the germline V gene (reference sequence). In nucleotides, the CDR3 is TGTGCCAGCAGCTTGGAACGGGAGGGGCACTTCTTC. Residues: CASSLEREGHFF. The full variable domain, rest sourced from reference TRBV5-4 and TRBJ2-1, is ETGVTQSPTHLIKTRGQQVTLRCSSQSGHNTVSWYQQALGQGPQFIFQYYREEENGRGNFPPRFSGLQFPNYSSELNVNALELDDSALYLCASSLEREGHFFGPGTRLTVL.